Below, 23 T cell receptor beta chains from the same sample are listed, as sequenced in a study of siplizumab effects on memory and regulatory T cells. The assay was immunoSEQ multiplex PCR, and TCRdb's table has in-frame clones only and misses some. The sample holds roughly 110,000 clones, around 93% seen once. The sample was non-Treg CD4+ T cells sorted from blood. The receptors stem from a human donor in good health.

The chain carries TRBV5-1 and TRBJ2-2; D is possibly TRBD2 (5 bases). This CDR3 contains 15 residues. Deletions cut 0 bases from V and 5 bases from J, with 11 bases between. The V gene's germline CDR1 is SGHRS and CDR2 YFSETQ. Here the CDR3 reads CASSLVSRGTGELFF. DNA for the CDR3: TGCGCCAGCAGCTTGGTTTCCCGGGGTACCGGGGAGCTGTTTTTT.

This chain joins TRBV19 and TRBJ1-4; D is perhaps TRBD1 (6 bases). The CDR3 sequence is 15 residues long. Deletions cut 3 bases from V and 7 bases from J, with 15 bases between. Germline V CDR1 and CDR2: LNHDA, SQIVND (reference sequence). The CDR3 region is CASSILVQGSEKLFF. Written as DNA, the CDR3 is TGTGCCAGTAGTATTTTGGTACAGGGTAGTGAAAAACTGTTTTTT.

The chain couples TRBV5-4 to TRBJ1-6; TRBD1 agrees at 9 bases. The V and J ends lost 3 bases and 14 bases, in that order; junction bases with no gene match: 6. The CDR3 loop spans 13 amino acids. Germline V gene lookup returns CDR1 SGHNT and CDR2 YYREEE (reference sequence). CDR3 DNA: TGTGCCAGCAGCTCCAAACAGGGGGCTTCCCTCCACTTT. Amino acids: CASSSKQGASLHF.

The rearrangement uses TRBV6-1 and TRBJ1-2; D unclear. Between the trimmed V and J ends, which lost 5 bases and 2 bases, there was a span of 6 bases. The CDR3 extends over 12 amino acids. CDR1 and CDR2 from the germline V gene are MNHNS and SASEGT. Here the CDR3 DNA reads TGTGCCAGCAGTTGGCAGAACTATGGCTACACCTTC. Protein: CASSWQNYGYTF.

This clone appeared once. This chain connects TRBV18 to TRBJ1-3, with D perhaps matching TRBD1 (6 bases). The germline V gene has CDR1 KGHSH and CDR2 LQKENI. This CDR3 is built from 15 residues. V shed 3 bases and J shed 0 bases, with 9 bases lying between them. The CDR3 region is CASSPTGGSGNTIYF. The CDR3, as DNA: TGTGCCAGCTCACCGACAGGCGGCTCTGGAAACACCATATATTTT.

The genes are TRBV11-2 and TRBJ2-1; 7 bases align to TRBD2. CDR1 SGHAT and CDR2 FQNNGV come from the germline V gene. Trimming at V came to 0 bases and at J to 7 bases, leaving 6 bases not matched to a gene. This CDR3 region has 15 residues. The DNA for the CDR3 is TGTGCCAGCAGCTTAGAGGGGACTAACTTGAATGAGCAGTTCTTC. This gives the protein CASSLEGTNLNEQFF.

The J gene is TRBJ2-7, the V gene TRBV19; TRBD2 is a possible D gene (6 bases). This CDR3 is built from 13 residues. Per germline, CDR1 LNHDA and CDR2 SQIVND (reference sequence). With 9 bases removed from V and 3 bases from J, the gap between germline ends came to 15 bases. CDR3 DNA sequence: TGTGCCAGCCAGGGAGGAGGGTACTACGAGCAGTACTTC. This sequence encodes CASQGGGYYEQYF.

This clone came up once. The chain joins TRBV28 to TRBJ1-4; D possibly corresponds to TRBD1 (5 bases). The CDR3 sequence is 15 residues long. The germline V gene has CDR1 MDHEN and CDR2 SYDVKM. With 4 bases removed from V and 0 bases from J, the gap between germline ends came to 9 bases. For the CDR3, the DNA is TGTGCCAGCAGTTCTGTGGGGGCAACTAATGAAAAACTGTTTTTT. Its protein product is CASSSVGATNEKLFF.

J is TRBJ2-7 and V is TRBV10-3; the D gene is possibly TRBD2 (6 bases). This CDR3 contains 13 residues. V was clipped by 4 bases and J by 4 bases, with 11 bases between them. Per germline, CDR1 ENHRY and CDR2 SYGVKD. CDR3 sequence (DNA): TGTGCCATCAGTGGGCGGGACGGTTACGAGCAGTACTTC. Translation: CAISGRDGYEQYF.

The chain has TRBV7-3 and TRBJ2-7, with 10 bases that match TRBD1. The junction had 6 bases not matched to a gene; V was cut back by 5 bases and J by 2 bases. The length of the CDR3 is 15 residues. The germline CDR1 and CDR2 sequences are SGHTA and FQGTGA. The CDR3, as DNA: TGTGCCAGCAGCATATCCGGGACAGGGGCCTACGAGCAGTACTTC. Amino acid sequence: CASSISGTGAYEQYF.

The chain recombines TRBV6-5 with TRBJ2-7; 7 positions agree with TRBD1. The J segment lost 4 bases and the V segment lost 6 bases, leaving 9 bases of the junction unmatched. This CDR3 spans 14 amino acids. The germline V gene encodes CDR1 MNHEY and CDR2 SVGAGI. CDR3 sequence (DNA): TGTGCCAGCAGGACCCCGGGACAGACTTACGAGCAGTACTTC. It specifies CASRTPGQTYEQYF.

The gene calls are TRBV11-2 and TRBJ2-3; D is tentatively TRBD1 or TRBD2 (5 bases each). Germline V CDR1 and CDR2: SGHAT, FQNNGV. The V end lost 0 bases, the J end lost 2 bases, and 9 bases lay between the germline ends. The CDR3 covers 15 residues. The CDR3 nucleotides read TGTGCCAGCAGCTTAGACGGGGCCCACACAGATACGCAGTATTTT. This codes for CASSLDGAHTDTQYF.

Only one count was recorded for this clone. The CDR3 region is CAVTGTSRDIQYF. The CDR3 DNA is TGTGCCGTAACCGGGACTAGTAGGGACATTCAGTACTTC. The V and J genes are TRBV2 and TRBJ2-4, with 8 bases matching TRBD2. This CDR3 has 13 amino acids. J gave up 8 bases and V 11 bases, and 11 bases lay outside the gene matches. Germline values: CDR1 SNHLY, CDR2 FYNNEI. Full variable domain (rest looked up from reference TRBV2 and TRBJ2-4): EPEVTQTPSHQVTQMGQEVILRCVPISNHLYFYWYRQILGQKVEFLVSFYNNEISEKSEIFDDQFSVERPDGSNFTLKIRSTKLEDSAMYFCAVTGTSRDIQYFGAGTRLSVL.

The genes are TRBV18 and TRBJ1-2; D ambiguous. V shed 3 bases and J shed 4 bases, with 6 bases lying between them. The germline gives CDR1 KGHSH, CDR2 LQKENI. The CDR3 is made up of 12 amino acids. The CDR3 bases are TGTGCCAGCTCACCCGGAAGCTATGGCTACACCTTC. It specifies CASSPGSYGYTF.

The CDR3 DNA reads as TGTGCCATCAGTGAGTCAGCGGGACAGGGTATTTCCGGGGAGCTGTTTTTT. Amino acid sequence: CAISESAGQGISGELFF. This sequence joins TRBV10-3 and TRBJ2-2, with 9 bases that match TRBD1. This CDR3 contains 17 residues. Unmatched junction bases numbered 8, after V lost 0 bases and J lost 6 bases. Germline V lookup: CDR1 ENHRY, CDR2 SYGVKD.

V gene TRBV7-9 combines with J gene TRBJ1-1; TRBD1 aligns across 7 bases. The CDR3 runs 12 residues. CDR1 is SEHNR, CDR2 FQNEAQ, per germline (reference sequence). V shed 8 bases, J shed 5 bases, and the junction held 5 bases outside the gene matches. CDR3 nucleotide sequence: TGTGCCAGCCGTCAGGGGGTAACTGAAGCTTTCTTT. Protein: CASRQGVTEAFF. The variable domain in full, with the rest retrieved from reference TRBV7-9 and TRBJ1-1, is DTGVSQNPRHKITKRGQNVTFRCDPISEHNRLYWYRQTLGQGPEFLTYFQNEAQLEKSRLLSDRFSAERPKGSFSTLEIQRTEQGDSAMYLCASRQGVTEAFFGQGTRLTVV.

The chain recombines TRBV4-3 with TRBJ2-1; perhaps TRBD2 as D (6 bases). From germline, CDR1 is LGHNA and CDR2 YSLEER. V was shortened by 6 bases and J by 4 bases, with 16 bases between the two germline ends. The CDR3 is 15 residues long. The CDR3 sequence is CASSFDRGKYNEQFF. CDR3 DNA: TGCGCCAGCAGTTTCGATCGGGGGAAATACAATGAGCAGTTCTTC.

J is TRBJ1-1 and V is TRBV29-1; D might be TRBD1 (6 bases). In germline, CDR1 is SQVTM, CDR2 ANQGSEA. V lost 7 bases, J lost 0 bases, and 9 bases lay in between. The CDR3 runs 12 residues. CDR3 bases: TGCAGCGCCAGGACAGTGAACACTGAAGCTTTCTTT. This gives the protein CSARTVNTEAFF.

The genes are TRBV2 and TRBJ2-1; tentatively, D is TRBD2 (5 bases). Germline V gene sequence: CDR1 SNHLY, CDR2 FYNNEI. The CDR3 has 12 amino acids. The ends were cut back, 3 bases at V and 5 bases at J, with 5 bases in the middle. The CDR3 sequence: CASSEGDNEQFF. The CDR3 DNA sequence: TGTGCCAGCAGTGAGGGAGACAATGAGCAGTTCTTC.

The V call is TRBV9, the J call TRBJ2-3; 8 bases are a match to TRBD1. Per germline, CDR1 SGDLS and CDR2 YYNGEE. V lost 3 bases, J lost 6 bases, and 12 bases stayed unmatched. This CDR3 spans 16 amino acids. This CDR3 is CASSEADRVGGDTQYF. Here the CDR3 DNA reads TGTGCCAGCAGCGAAGCGGACAGGGTCGGGGGCGATACGCAGTATTTT.

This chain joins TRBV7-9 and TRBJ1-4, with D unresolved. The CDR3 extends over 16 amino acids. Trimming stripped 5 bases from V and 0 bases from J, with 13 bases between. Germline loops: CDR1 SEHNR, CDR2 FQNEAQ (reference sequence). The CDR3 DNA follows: TGTGCCAGCAGCAGCTTAGACGCTGCAACTAATGAAAAACTGTTTTTT. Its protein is CASSSLDAATNEKLFF.

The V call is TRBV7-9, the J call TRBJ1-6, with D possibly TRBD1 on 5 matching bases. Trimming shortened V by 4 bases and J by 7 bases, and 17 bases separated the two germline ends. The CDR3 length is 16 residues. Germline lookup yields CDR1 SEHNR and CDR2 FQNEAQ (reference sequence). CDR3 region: CASSSRQRHLNSPLHF. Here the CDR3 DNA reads TGTGCCAGCAGCTCCCGACAGCGCCACCTCAATTCACCCCTCCACTTT.

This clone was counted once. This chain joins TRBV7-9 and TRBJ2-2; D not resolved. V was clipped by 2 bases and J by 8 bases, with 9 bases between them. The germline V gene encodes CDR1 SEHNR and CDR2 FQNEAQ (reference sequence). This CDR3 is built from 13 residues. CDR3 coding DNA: TGTGCCAGCAGCTTATCCGGAGTAGGGGAGCTGTTTTTT. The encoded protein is CASSLSGVGELFF.